A single TCR beta chain is shown here with its context. The data stem from a study of cytomegalovirus exposure and HLA in healthy donors. PCR involved 60 Vbeta and 13 Jbeta primers. TCRdb's table, derived via immunoSEQ multiplex PCR, lists solely in-frame clones and lacks some. The table records about 130,000 clones, 80% of them present only once. The V segment lost 1 base and the J segment 0 bases; nucleotides outside the gene matches: 7. The germline V gene has CDR1 LGHNA and CDR2 YNFKEQ. The CDR3 consists of 19 residues. The receptor comes from a man aged 25 to 45 in good health and CMV-seronegative. The chain links TRBV4-2 to TRBJ1-6, with TRBD1 matching 9 bases. Sequencing was performed on PBMCs. CDR3 bases: TGTGCCAGCAGCCAAGGCCCGGACAGGGGCGCCTCCTATAATTCACCCCTCCACTTT. It translates to CASSQGPDRGASYNSPLHF.